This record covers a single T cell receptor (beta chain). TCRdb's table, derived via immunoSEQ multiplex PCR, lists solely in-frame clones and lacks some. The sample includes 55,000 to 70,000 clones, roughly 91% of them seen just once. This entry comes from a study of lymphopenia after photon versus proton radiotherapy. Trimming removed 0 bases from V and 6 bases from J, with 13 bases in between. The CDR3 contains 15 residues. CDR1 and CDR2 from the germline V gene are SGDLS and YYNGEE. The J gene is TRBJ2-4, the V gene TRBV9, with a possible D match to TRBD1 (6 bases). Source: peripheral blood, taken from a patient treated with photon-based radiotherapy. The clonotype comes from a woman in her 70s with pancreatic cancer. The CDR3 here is CASSVEQGRGNIQYF. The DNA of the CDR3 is TGTGCCAGCAGCGTAGAACAGGGTAGGGGAAACATTCAGTACTTC.